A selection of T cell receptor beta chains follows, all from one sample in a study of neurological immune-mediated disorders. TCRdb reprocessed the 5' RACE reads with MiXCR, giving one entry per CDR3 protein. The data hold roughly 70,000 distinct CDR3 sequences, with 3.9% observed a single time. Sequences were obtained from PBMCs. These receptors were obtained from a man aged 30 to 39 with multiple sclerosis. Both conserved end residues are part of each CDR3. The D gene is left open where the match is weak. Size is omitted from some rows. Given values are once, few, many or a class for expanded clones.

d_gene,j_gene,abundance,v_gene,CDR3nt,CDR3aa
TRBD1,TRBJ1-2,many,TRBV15,TGTGCCACCAGCAGAGATGGACAGGGAGTCTATGGCTACACCTTC,CATSRDGQGVYGYTF
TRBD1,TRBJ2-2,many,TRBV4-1,TGCGCCAGCAGCACACACGACAGGGGGCGAAGCACCGGGGAGCTGTTTTTT,CASSTHDRGRSTGELFF
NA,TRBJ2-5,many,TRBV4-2,TGTGCCAGCAGCCAGGGGGTGGGAGAGACCCAGTACTTC,CASSQGVGETQYF
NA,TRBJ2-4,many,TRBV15,TGTGCCACCAGCAGAGATCCGAGACATTTGAACATTCAGTACTTC,CATSRDPRHLNIQYF
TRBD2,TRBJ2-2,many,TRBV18,TGTGCCAGCTCACCGACCGGGACTAGCGGGACCACCGGGGAGCTGTTTTTT,CASSPTGTSGTTGELFF
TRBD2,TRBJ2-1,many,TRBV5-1,TGCGCCAGCAGCTTTCTAGCGGGAGAGCAGTTCTTC,CASSFLAGEQFF
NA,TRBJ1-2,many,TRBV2,TGTGCCAGCACGAGAGGAGATGGCTACACCTTC,CASTRGDGYTF
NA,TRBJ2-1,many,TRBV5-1,TGCGCCAGCAGCTTGTTGGGCAACTACAATGAGCAGTTCTTC,CASSLLGNYNEQFF
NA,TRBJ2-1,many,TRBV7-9,TGTGCCAGCAGCTTCACTGGGTACAATGAGCAGTTCTTC,CASSFTGYNEQFF
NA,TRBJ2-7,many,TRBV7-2,TGTGCCAGCAGCCTTGGGGATAGCGTTATGTACGAGCAGTACTTC,CASSLGDSVMYEQYF
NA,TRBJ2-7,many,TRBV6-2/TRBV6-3,TGTGCCAGCAGTTACCTTCACGAGCAGTACTTC,CASSYLHEQYF
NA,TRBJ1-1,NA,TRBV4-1,TGCGCCAGCAGCCCGACCCCAGCGGGGGACACTGAAGCTTTCTTT,CASSPTPAGDTEAFF
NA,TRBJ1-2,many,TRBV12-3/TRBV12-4,TGTGCCAGCACCCAGGGGAGGACTAACTATGGCTACACCTTC,CASTQGRTNYGYTF
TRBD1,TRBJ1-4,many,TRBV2,TGTGCCAGCCACCCCGTTGACAGGGAGAATGAAAAACTGTTTTTT,CASHPVDRENEKLFF
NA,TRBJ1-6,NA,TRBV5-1,TGCGCCAGCAGCTCTAGGAAAGGGTATAATTCACCCCTACACTTT,CASSSRKGYNSPLHF
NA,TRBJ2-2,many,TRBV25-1,TGTGCCAGCCGAGGAGCTAGGACCGGGGAGCTGTTTTTT,CASRGARTGELFF
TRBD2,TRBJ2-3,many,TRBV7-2,TGTGCCAGCAGCTTAGGCCTAGCGGGGGACACAGATACGCAGTATTTT,CASSLGLAGDTDTQYF
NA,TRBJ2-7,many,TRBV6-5,TGTGCCAGCAGTTCCAGCCCCCCATTGGAGCAGTACTTC,CASSSSPPLEQYF
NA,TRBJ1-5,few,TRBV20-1,TGCAGTGCTACGGCAGGGCCAAGCAATCAGCCCCAGCATTTT,CSATAGPSNQPQHF
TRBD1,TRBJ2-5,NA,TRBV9,TGTGCCAGCAGCGTGACAGGGGGCGCATCTGAGACCCAGTACTTC,CASSVTGGASETQYF
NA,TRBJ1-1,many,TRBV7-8,TGTGCCAGCAGCTTACGGGAGAACACTGAAGCTTTCTTT,CASSLRENTEAFF
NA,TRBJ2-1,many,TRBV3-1,TGTGCCAGCAGCCGAACCGAGAGCTCCTACAATGAGCAGTTCTTC,CASSRTESSYNEQFF
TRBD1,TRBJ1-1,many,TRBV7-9,TGTGCCAGCAGCTTAGCTGGAGGGGGCATGAACACTGAAGCTTTCTTT,CASSLAGGGMNTEAFF
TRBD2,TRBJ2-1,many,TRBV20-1,TGCAGTGCCCGGCTACTAGCGGGGGGCGGCTACAATGAGCAGTTCTTC,CSARLLAGGGYNEQFF
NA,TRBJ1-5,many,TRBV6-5,TGTGCCAGCAGTTCATCAGGGGCATGGAGCAATCAGCCCCAGCATTTT,CASSSSGAWSNQPQHF
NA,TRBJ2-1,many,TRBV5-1,TGCGCCAGCAGCGGGGGGAATGAGCAGTTCTTC,CASSGGNEQFF
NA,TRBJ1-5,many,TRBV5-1,TGCGCCAGCAGCTTGGGCTCAGGCAATCAGCCCCAGCATTTT,CASSLGSGNQPQHF